The clone carrying this T cell receptor beta chain was found many times. The sample comes from a study of regulatory T cells in long-lasting Graves disease. The authors built TCR beta libraries using iRepertoire HTBI primers and Arm-PCR of CDR3 regions. TCRdb analysed the multiplex PCR reads with MiXCR anew, one entry per CDR3 protein. The table includes about 370,000 distinct CDR3 sequences, around a sixth detected once. Noted time point: newly diagnosed GD, antithyroid drugs for less than 3 months. Making the TCR library involved RNA that had been extracted from PBMCs. This TCR was recovered from a female donor with Graves disease. This specimen consisted of peripheral blood mononuclear cells (PBMCs), obtained at new diagnosis, from a patient treated with antithyroid drugs.

As DNA, the CDR3 is TGTGCCAGCAGCGTAGAGGGCGGGTTTGGCGAGACCCAGTACTTC. Translated: CASSVEGGFGETQYF. The V gene is TRBV9, the J gene TRBJ2-5; tentatively, D is TRBD2 (5 bases). In germline, CDR1 is SGDLS, CDR2 YYNGEE. The CDR3 consists of 15 residues. V shed 0 bases and J shed 5 bases, with 14 bases lying between them.